The T cell receptor (beta chain) described here comes from a study of OX40 agonist ivuxolimab in advanced cancers. General study findings and limits: Clonal expansion in partial responders at 0.1-3.0 mg/kg ranked among the lowest.

The protocol was immunoSEQ multiplex PCR, while the TCRdb copy is restricted to in-frame clones and leaves out a portion. The sample shows tens of thousands of clones, 80% to 95% of them seen only once. V gave up 3 bases and J gave up 0 bases; unmatched junction bases: 9. CDR1 is SGHTS, CDR2 YDEGEE, per germline. The CDR3 runs 18 residues. Note on this clone: Its antigen remains unknown.

This TCR was sampled from an adult with an advanced solid tumor such as melanoma, head and neck, liver or kidney cancer. Specimen: CD4+ or CD8+ T cells sorted from blood, collected in a trial of the OX40 agonist ivuxolimab. The chain joins TRBV5-8 to TRBJ2-6; 7 positions agree with TRBD1. The CDR3 is CASSSSGQAVSGANVLTF. CDR3 sequence (DNA): TGTGCCAGCAGCTCCTCAGGACAGGCTGTCTCTGGGGCCAACGTCCTGACTTTC.